This TCR beta chain derives from a study of OX40 agonist ivuxolimab in advanced cancers. Study results and limitations: CD4+ and CD8+ blood T cells expanded clonally by week 6 at 0.1 to 3.0 mg/kg. The authors did not determine the antigen specificity of the expanded peripheral T cells.

Generated by immunoSEQ multiplex PCR, the TCRdb table keeps only in-frame clones and is missing some. The profile covers about 73,000 clones, with about 86% appearing a single time and 2.5% to 3.5% taken by the ten largest. J gave up 7 bases and V 3 bases, and 14 bases lay outside the gene matches. The CDR3 sequence is 16 residues long. CDR1 and CDR2 from the germline V gene are MGHRA and YSYEKL. Cycle 7 day 1, cycle 4 day 1, and baseline were the timepoints at which blood was sampled. Concerning this clone: Antigen: not known.

The source material was CD4+ or CD8+ T cells sorted from blood, sampled in a trial of the OX40 agonist ivuxolimab. The rearrangement uses TRBV4-1 and TRBJ2-7; 8 positions agree with TRBD1. The clonotype originates from an adult with an advanced solid tumor such as melanoma, head and neck, liver or kidney cancer. The CDR3 region has the DNA TGCGCCAGCAGCCATGCCCCGGGACAGGTTTTAGCGGAGCAGTACTTC. Amino acids: CASSHAPGQVLAEQYF.